This TCR beta chain is drawn from a study of cytomegalovirus exposure and HLA in healthy donors. PCR used 60 Vbeta primers and 13 Jbeta primers. The authors' processing: Later work found approximately 80 million unique TCR beta chains, with 9.5 million to 11 million shared. The table came from immunoSEQ multiplex PCR; TCRdb's copy has only in-frame clones and leaves some out. That table furnishes V, J and clone size, whereas the DNA furnished D and trimming. The repertoire includes hundreds of thousands of clones, roughly 68% of them detected once, and about 2.5% sits in the top ten. In regard to this clone: As yet, its antigen is unknown.

Study-wide results and limits: On later analysis, the bulk of CMV-associated TCR beta chains appeared to be HLA-restricted. In vitro, a few CMV-associated chains proved specific for CMV antigens. Rarity characterized most TCR sequences, yet some public TCRs appeared in many donors.

The receptor's source is a man aged 40-55 years in good health and CMV-seropositive. The sequencing input was PBMCs.

The CDR3 loop reads CASSLLAGGPDTQYF. CDR3 nucleotide sequence: TGCGCCAGCAGCTTACTAGCGGGGGGGCCAGATACGCAGTATTTT. This chain connects TRBV5-1 to TRBJ2-3; 13 bases match TRBD2. V shed 2 bases, J shed 4 bases, and the junction held 1 base outside the gene matches. This CDR3 is 15 amino acids long. Germline CDR1 is SGHRS and CDR2 is YFSETQ.